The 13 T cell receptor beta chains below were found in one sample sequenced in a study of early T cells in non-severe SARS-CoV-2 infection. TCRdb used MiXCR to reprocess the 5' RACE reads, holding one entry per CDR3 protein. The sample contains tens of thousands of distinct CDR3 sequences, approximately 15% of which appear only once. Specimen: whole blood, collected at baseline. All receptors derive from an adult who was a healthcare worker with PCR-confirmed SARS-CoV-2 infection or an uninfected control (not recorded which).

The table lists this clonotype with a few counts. The DNA of the CDR3 is TGCGCCAGCAGCTCCAATACAGGGGGCCTGGAGACCCAGTACTTC. Residues: CASSSNTGGLETQYF. The chain links TRBV5-1 to TRBJ2-5; 9 bases align to TRBD1. This CDR3 contains 15 residues. In germline, CDR1 is SGHRS, CDR2 YFSETQ. The V gene end was trimmed by 3 bases and the J gene end by 5 bases; junction bases not matched to a gene: 8.

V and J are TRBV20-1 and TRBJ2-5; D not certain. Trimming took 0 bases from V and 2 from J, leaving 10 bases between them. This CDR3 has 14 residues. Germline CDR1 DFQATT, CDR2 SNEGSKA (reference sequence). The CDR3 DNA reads TGCAGTGCTAGAGATAGGCAACTTCAAGAGACCCAGTACTTC. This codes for CSARDRQLQETQYF.

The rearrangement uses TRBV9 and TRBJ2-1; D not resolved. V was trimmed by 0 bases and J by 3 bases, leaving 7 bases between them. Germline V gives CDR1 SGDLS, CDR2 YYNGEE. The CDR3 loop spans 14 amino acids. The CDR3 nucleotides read TGTGCCAGCAGCGTAGCGTCAGACTACAATGAGCAGTTCTTC. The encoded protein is CASSVASDYNEQFF.

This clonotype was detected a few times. This CDR3 is CASSPGGTANTGELFF. DNA of the CDR3: TGTGCCAGCAGCCCAGGCGGGACGGCGAACACCGGGGAGCTGTTTTTT. V usage is TRBV5-4 and J usage is TRBJ2-2; D is perhaps TRBD2 (6 bases). The CDR3 totals 16 residues. V lost 4 bases and J lost 0, with 13 bases in between. Germline V lookup: CDR1 SGHNT, CDR2 YYREEE (reference sequence). Full variable domain (outside the CDR3, taken from reference TRBV5-4 and TRBJ2-2): ETGVTQSPTHLIKTRGQQVTLRCSSQSGHNTVSWYQQALGQGPQFIFQYYREEENGRGNFPPRFSGLQFPNYSSELNVNALELDDSALYLCASSPGGTANTGELFFGEGSRLTVL.

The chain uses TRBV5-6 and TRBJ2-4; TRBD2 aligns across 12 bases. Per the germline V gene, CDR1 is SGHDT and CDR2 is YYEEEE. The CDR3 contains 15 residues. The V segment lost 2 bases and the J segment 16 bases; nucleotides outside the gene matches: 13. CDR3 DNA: TGTGCCAGCAGCTTCGCGGCGACTAGCGGGAGTAAAGGCTACTTC. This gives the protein CASSFAATSGSKGYF.

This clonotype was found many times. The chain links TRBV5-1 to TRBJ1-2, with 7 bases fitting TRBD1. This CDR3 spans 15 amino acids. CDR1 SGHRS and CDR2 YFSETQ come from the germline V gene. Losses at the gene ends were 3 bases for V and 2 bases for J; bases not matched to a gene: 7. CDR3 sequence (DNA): TGCGCCAGCAGCTGGGGAACGACAGGGAACTATGGCTACACCTTC. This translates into CASSWGTTGNYGYTF.

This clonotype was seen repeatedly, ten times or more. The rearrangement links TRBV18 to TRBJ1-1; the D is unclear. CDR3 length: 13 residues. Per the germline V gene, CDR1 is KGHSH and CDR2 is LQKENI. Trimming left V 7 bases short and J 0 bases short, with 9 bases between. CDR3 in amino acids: CASLIQLNTEAFF. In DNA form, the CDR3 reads TGTGCCAGCTTAATACAGCTGAACACTGAAGCTTTCTTT.

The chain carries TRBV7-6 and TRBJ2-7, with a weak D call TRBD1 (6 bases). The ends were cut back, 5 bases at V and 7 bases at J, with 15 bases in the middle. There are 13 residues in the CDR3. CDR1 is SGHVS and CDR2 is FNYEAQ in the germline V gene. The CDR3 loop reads CASSPWTVGEQYF. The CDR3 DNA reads TGTGCCAGCAGCCCATGGACAGTTGGAGAGCAGTACTTC.

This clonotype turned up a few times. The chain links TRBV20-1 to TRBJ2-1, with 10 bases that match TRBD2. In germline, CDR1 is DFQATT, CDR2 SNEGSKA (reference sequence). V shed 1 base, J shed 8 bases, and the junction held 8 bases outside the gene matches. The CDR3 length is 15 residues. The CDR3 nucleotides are TGCAGTGCTAGAGTTACGGCTAGCGGGAGCCATGAGCAGTTCTTC. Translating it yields CSARVTASGSHEQFF.

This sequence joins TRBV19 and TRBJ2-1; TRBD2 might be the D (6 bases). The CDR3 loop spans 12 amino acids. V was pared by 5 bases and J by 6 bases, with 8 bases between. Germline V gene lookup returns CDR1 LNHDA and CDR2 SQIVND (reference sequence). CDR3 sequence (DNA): TGTGCCAGTAGTCCGGGAGTCAATGAGCAGTTCTTC. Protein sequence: CASSPGVNEQFF.

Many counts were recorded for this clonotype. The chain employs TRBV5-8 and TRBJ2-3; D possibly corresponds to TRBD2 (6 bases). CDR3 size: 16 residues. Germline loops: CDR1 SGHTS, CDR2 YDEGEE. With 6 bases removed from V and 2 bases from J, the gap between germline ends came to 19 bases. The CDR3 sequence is CASTFDGTSTTDTQYF. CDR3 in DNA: TGTGCCAGCACTTTCGACGGAACTAGCACCACAGATACGCAGTATTTT.

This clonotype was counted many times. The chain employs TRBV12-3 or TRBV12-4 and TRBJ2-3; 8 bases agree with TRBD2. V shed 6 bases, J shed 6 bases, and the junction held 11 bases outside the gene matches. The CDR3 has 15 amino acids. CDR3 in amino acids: CASSSQAGVSDTQYF. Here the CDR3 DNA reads TGTGCCAGCAGCTCCCAAGCGGGAGTTTCGGATACGCAGTATTTT.

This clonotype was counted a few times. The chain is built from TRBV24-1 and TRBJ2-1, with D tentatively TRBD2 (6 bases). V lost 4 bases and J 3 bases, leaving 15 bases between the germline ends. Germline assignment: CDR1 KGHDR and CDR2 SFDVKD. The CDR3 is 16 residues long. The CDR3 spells CATSDFAGIDYNEQFF. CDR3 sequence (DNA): TGTGCCACCAGTGACTTTGCGGGGATCGACTACAATGAGCAGTTCTTC.